Described below is a single TCR beta chain sequence and its context. Its antigen is not identified. V lost 3 bases, J lost 6 bases, and 9 bases lay in between. The germline gives CDR1 GTSNPN, CDR2 SVGIG (reference sequence). The CDR3 extends over 12 amino acids. Indicated treatment: oral pan-JAK inhibitor, 5-10 mg twice daily. Specimens obtained from alopecia areata patients comprised lesional scalp punch biopsies and peripheral blood. Investigators sorted PBMCs to obtain both CD4+ and CD8+ T cells. TCR sequencing used cDNA made by reverse transcription of extracted RNA. Only in-frame clones appear in the TCRdb table, and some are missing; sequencing was by immunoSEQ multiplex PCR. Among around 290,000 clones listed, roughly 50% were seen once. The data originate from a study of CD8+ T cells in alopecia areata. Study-wide findings and caveats: Many expanded lesional clones persisted during tofacitinib (in both scalp and blood). Only one nonresponder was present, which leaves the link between baseline CD8+ expansion and response uncertain.

This TCR derives from a human donor with alopecia areata. Specimen: CD4+ T cells sorted from blood, collected at week 24, from a patient treated with tofacitinib. This chain joins TRBV30 and TRBJ1-5; D ambiguous. The CDR3 coding sequence is TGTGCCTGGAGATCGGAAGGTCAGCCCCAGCATTTT. Translated, it gives CAWRSEGQPQHF.